This T cell receptor beta chain was retrieved from a study of T cell changes during pregnancy in multiple sclerosis. Repertoires were generated with immunoSEQ multiplex PCR, while TCRdb's copy carries only in-frame clones and drops some. The top ten clones hold 0.95% to 1.5% of a sample with about 71,000 clones, approximately 90% of them seen once. The CDR3 is made up of 9 amino acids. The germline gives CDR1 SQVTM, CDR2 ANQGSEA. With 4 bases removed from V and 6 bases from J, the gap between germline ends came to 2 bases. The input for sequencing was peripheral blood, taken in the third trimester of pregnancy. The V and J genes are TRBV29-1 and TRBJ2-3; D is unresolved. The TCR was taken from a female donor with multiple sclerosis, enrolled in a pregnancy study. The CDR3 DNA reads as TGCAGCGTTGCGGATACGCAGTATTTT. Translating it yields CSVADTQYF.